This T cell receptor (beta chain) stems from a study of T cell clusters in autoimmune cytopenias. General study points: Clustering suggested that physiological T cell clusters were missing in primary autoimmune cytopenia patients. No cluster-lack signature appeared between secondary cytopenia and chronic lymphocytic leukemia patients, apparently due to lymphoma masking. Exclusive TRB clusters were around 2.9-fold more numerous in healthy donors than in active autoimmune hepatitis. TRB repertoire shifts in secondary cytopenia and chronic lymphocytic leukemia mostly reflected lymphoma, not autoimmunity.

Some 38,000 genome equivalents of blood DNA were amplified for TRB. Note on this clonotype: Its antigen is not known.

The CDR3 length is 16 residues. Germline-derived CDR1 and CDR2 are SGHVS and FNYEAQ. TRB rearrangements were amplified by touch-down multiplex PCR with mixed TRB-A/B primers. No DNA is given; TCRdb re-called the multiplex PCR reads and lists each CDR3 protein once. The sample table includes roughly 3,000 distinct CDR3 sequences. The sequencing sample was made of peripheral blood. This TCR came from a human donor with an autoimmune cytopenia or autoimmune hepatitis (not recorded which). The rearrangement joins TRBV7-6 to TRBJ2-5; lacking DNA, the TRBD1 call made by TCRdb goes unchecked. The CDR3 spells CASSFRGGTGYETQYF. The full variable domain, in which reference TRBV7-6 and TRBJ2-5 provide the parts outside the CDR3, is GAGVSQSPRYKVTKRGQDVALRCDPISGHVSLYWYRQALGQGPEFLTYFNYEAQQDKSGLPNDRFSAERPEGSISTLTIQRTEQRDSAMYRCASSFRGGTGYETQYFGPGTRLLVL.